The next 22 T cell receptor beta chains were all read from a single sample in a study of blood T cell repertoires in COVID-19. Clones were read by immunoSEQ multiplex PCR, and TCRdb kept only the in-frame ones, dropping some. The profile covers about 100,000 clones, with 85% to 90% appearing a single time and 5% taken by the ten largest. The specimen was peripheral blood. The receptors stem from a human donor in a cohort sampled during active COVID-19.

This rearrangement joins TRBV5-1 to TRBJ2-7; the match to TRBD2 covers 16 bases. CDR1 is SGHRS, CDR2 YFSETQ, per germline. The trim removed 1 base at V and 2 bases at J, leaving 9 bases unmatched. The CDR3 extends over 19 amino acids. In nucleotides, the CDR3 is TGCGCCAGCAGCTTGAGTCCCGAGGGACTAGCGGGAGGGCCCTACGAGCAGTACTTC. Protein: CASSLSPEGLAGGPYEQYF.

The chain carries TRBV28 and TRBJ1-6; 7 bases are a match to TRBD1. The J segment lost 6 bases and the V segment lost 7 bases, leaving 9 bases of the junction unmatched. This CDR3 is built from 15 residues. CDR1 MDHEN and CDR2 SYDVKM come from the germline V gene. In DNA form, the CDR3 reads TGTGCCAGCATCGAGCCGGGACAGTCTAATTCACCCCTCCACTTT. Protein product: CASIEPGQSNSPLHF.

V and J are TRBV7-9 and TRBJ2-7, with D possibly TRBD1 on 5 matching bases. From germline, CDR1 is SEHNR and CDR2 FQNEAQ (reference sequence). Trimming took off 5 bases at V and 3 bases at J, with 11 bases between the two ends. The CDR3 is 13 amino acids. The CDR3 region is CASSPSQGYEQYF. The CDR3 nucleotides read TGTGCCAGCAGCCCAAGTCAGGGCTACGAGCAGTACTTC. Filled out from reference TRBV7-9 and TRBJ2-7, the complete variable domain reads DTGVSQNPRHKITKRGQNVTFRCDPISEHNRLYWYRQTLGQGPEFLTYFQNEAQLEKSRLLSDRFSAERPKGSFSTLEIQRTEQGDSAMYLCASSPSQGYEQYFGPGTRLTVT.

The table lists this clone with a count of one. CDR3 DNA sequence: TGTGCCAGCAGAGGCGACGGGGGAGTCACCGGGGAGCTGTTTTTT. Translating gives CASRGDGGVTGELFF. V usage is TRBV6-4 and J usage is TRBJ2-2, with D possibly TRBD2 on 6 matching bases. V lost 6 bases and J 4 bases, leaving 15 bases between the germline ends. CDR1 is MRHNA and CDR2 is SNTAGT in the germline V gene. CDR3 length: 15 amino acids.

The V and J genes are TRBV5-1 and TRBJ1-3; TRBD1 might be the D (5 bases). The germline CDR1 and CDR2 sequences are SGHRS and YFSETQ. Trimming took 5 bases from V and 0 from J, leaving 21 bases between them. The CDR3 has 18 residues. Written as DNA, the CDR3 is TGCGCCAGCAGTTCCGACAGTGCCGGCCTCAACTCTGGAAACACCATATATTTT. Protein sequence: CASSSDSAGLNSGNTIYF.

The chain has TRBV4-2 and TRBJ2-3; 15 bases match TRBD2. The CDR3 spans 19 residues. After removal of 0 bases from V and 4 bases from J, the junction contained 8 bases not matched to a gene. Germline CDR1 and CDR2: LGHNA and YNFKEQ. CDR3 nucleotide sequence: TGTGCCAGCAGCCAAGAACGGACTAGCGGGAGGGCCAGGGCAGATACGCAGTATTTT. Translated, it gives CASSQERTSGRARADTQYF.

CDR3 sequence (DNA): TGTGCCAGCAGCCAAGGACAGAACACTGAAGCTTTCTTT. It yields the protein CASSQGQNTEAFF. The V gene is TRBV14, the J gene TRBJ1-1; D remains ambiguous. The CDR3 runs 13 residues. Germline assignment: CDR1 SGHDN and CDR2 FVKESK. The V and J ends lost 1 base and 1 base respectively, with 4 bases between them.

This sequence joins TRBV30 and TRBJ1-6; tentatively, D is TRBD1 (6 bases). Trimming took off 5 bases at V and 7 bases at J, with 15 bases between the two ends. There are 14 residues in the CDR3. Per the germline V gene, CDR1 is GTSNPN and CDR2 is SVGIG (reference sequence). The DNA of the CDR3 is TGTGCCTGGTCCCGGACAGCGCTAAATTCACCCCTCCACTTT. Translating it yields CAWSRTALNSPLHF.

V gene TRBV5-1 combines with J gene TRBJ2-1, with 9 bases lining up with TRBD2. Germline-derived CDR1 and CDR2 are SGHRS and YFSETQ. CDR3 length: 14 amino acids. V gave up 5 bases and J gave up 6 bases; unmatched junction bases: 6. Written as DNA, the CDR3 is TGCGCCAGCAGGGGACTAGCCTCTTCCAATGAGCAGTTCTTC. It translates to CASRGLASSNEQFF.

The J gene is TRBJ2-7, the V gene TRBV2; tentatively, D is TRBD2 (5 bases). Germline CDR1 reads SNHLY; CDR2 reads FYNNEI. This CDR3 is 12 amino acids long. The V gene lost 7 bases and the J gene lost 4 bases, with 11 bases spanning the gap. This chain's CDR3 is CASTPGLYEQYF. CDR3 nucleotide sequence: TGTGCCAGCACCCCGGGGTTATACGAGCAGTACTTC.

This clone has a handful of counts. The chain carries TRBV5-1 and TRBJ1-5; 10 positions agree with TRBD1. Germline loops: CDR1 SGHRS, CDR2 YFSETQ. The CDR3 extends over 14 amino acids. Losses at the gene ends were 3 bases for V and 4 bases for J; bases not matched to a gene: 1. CDR3 region: CASSWTGGNQPQHF. DNA of the CDR3: TGCGCCAGCAGCTGGACAGGGGGGAATCAGCCCCAGCATTTT.

CDR3 in DNA: TGTGCCAGCAGCCCCAAAGTGCCTAGCGGGAGTGGGGAGCTGTTTTTT. Encoded protein: CASSPKVPSGSGELFF. J is TRBJ2-2 and V is TRBV9; 10 nucleotides line up with TRBD2. The CDR3 runs to 16 residues. Trimming cost V 4 bases and J 8 bases; bases outside gene matches: 11. Germline CDR1 reads SGDLS; CDR2 reads YYNGEE.

The chain joins TRBV28 to TRBJ2-5; 7 bases agree with TRBD1. Germline V gene lookup returns CDR1 MDHEN and CDR2 SYDVKM. V gave up 6 bases and J gave up 5 bases; unmatched junction bases: 6. This CDR3 region has 13 residues. The CDR3 DNA follows: TGTGCCAGCAGCCAGACAGGGCGGGAGACCCAGTACTTC. The encoded protein is CASSQTGRETQYF.

V and J are TRBV30 and TRBJ1-2, with D possibly matching TRBD1 (6 bases). This CDR3 is built from 14 residues. Germline assignment: CDR1 GTSNPN and CDR2 SVGIG (reference sequence). The CDR3 protein is CAQEGGARSYGYTF. The CDR3 nucleotides read TGTGCTCAGGAGGGGGGGGCGCGAAGCTATGGCTACACCTTC.

This CDR3 is CASSLVARANEKLFF. In DNA form, the CDR3 reads TGTGCCAGCAGCTTAGTTGCTCGGGCTAATGAAAAACTGTTTTTT. The chain joins TRBV11-2 to TRBJ1-4; D is undetermined. The ends were cut back, 1 base at V and 3 bases at J, with 9 bases in the middle. The CDR3 spans 15 residues. Germline CDR1 and CDR2: SGHAT and FQNNGV.

J is TRBJ2-7 and V is TRBV29-1; TRBD2 matches 11 bases. The CDR3 loop spans 15 amino acids. Germline CDR1 reads SQVTM; CDR2 reads ANQGSEA. After removal of 3 bases from V and 4 bases from J, the junction contained 8 bases not matched to a gene. This CDR3 is CSVDSGTSGGYEQYF. The CDR3 DNA is TGCAGCGTTGACTCCGGGACTAGCGGAGGGTACGAGCAGTACTTC.

Comment on this clone: The same CDR3 is also encoded by other DNA sequences in this sample. The chain couples TRBV11-2 to TRBJ1-5; D is perhaps TRBD1 (6 bases). V was trimmed by 6 bases and J by 3 bases, leaving 12 bases between them. CDR3 size: 14 residues. From germline, CDR1 is SGHAT and CDR2 FQNNGV. Here the CDR3 reads CASSSGQFNQPQHF. The CDR3 nucleotides read TGTGCCAGCAGTTCCGGACAGTTCAATCAGCCCCAGCATTTT.

The gene calls are TRBV5-1 and TRBJ2-2; D call uncertain. The CDR3 extends over 15 amino acids. The V gene lost 0 bases and the J gene lost 0 bases, with 6 bases spanning the gap. The germline V gene has CDR1 SGHRS and CDR2 YFSETQ. The CDR3 region is CASSLVSANTGELFF. CDR3 in DNA: TGCGCCAGCAGCTTGGTATCAGCGAACACCGGGGAGCTGTTTTTT.

The rearrangement links TRBV19 to TRBJ2-1, with TRBD1 as a possible D gene (6 bases). This CDR3 is built from 14 residues. V lost 7 bases and J lost 7, with 17 bases in between. The V gene's germline CDR1 is LNHDA and CDR2 SQIVND (reference sequence). CDR3 coding DNA: TGTGCCAGTAAGGGGGTGCCAGCGCGTAATGAGCAGTTCTTC. Its protein is CASKGVPARNEQFF.

This clone was observed once. The chain combines TRBV5-1 with TRBJ1-4, with a possible D match to TRBD1 (5 bases). The CDR3 has 14 residues. V lost 0 bases to trimming and J lost 13 bases, with 16 bases between them. Germline CDR1 SGHRS, CDR2 YFSETQ. The CDR3 DNA follows: TGCGCCAGCAGCTTGGCGGGGACTCGTTCGTCACTGTTTTTT. Translating it yields CASSLAGTRSSLFF.

The chain uses TRBV5-1 and TRBJ2-1; TRBD2 aligns across 14 bases. Germline assignment: CDR1 SGHRS and CDR2 YFSETQ. V shed 3 bases, J shed 9 bases, and the junction held 5 bases outside the gene matches. The CDR3 length is 15 residues. This CDR3 is CASSSWTSGRSEQFF. CDR3 nucleotides: TGCGCCAGCAGCTCCTGGACTAGCGGGAGGAGTGAGCAGTTCTTC. The entire variable domain, with the rest obtained from reference TRBV5-1 and TRBJ2-1, is as follows: KAGVTQTPRYLIKTRGQQVTLSCSPISGHRSVSWYQQTPGQGLQFLFEYFSETQRNKGNFPGRFSGRQFSNSRSEMNVSTLELGDSALYLCASSSWTSGRSEQFFGPGTRLTVL.

In nucleotides, the CDR3 is TGTGCCAGCAGTTTAACGGGGGGATCGGGCGGCTACACCTTC. This translates into CASSLTGGSGGYTF. The chain joins TRBV27 to TRBJ1-2; TRBD1 is a possible D gene (5 bases). Per germline, CDR1 MNHEY and CDR2 SMNVEV (reference sequence). The CDR3 is 14 residues long. V lost 2 bases to trimming and J lost 8 bases, with 15 bases between them.